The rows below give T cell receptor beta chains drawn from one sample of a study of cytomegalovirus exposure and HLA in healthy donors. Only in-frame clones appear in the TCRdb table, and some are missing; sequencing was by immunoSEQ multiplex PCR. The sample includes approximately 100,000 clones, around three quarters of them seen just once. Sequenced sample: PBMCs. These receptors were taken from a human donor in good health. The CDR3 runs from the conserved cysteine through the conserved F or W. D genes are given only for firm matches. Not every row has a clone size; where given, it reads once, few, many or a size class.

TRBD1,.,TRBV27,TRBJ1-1,CASSLANRGTTEAFF,TGTGCCAGCAGTTTAGCCAACAGGGGGACCACTGAAGCTTTCTTT
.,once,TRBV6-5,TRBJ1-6,CASSSRGGGNSPLHF,TGTGCCAGCAGTTCCCGGGGAGGTGGGAATTCACCCCTCCACTTT
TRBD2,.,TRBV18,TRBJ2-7,CASSPPSSGSAEQYF,TGTGCCAGCTCACCACCGTCTAGCGGGAGCGCCGAGCAGTACTTC
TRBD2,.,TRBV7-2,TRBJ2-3,CASSLARSGRAVSTDTQYF,TGTGCCAGCAGCTTAGCTCGTAGCGGGAGGGCCGTTAGCACAGATACGCAGTATTTT
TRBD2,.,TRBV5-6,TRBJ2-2,CASSLVGLNTGELFF,TGTGCCAGCAGCTTGGTGGGACTAAACACCGGGGAGCTGTTTTTT
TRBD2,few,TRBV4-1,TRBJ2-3,CASSLTSGTDTQYF,TGCGCCAGCAGCCTGACTAGCGGGACAGATACGCAGTATTTT
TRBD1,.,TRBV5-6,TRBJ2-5,CASSRTGVDQETQYF,TGTGCCAGCAGCCGGACAGGGGTAGACCAAGAGACCCAGTACTTC
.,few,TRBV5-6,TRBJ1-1,CASSLVSSGAAFF,TGTGCCAGCAGCTTAGTTTCATCCGGAGCAGCTTTCTTT
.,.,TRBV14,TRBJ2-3,CASSRIADRDTDTQYF,TGTGCCAGCAGCCGAATCGCAGACAGAGACACAGATACGCAGTATTTT
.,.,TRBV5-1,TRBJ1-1,CASSSSAGRTEAFF,TGCGCCAGCAGCTCCTCAGCGGGGCGCACTGAAGCTTTCTTT
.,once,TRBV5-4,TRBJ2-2,CASSLQLTGELFF,TGTGCCAGCAGCTTGCAACTTACCGGGGAGCTGTTTTTT
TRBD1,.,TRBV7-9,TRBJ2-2,CSSSFKRQGPNTGELFF,TGTTCCAGCAGCTTTAAACGACAGGGTCCGAACACCGGGGAGCTGTTTTTT
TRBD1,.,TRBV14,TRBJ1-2,CASSQVRTGTNYGYTF,TGTGCCAGCAGCCAAGTACGGACAGGGACTAACTATGGCTACACCTTC
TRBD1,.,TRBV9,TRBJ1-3,CASSVLAGGLDGNTIYF,TGTGCCAGCAGCGTATTAGCAGGGGGCCTAGATGGAAACACCATATATTTT
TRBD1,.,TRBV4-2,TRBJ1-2,CASSQSVGQPRLGYGYTF,TGTGCCAGCAGCCAATCCGTGGGACAGCCACGGCTAGGGTATGGCTACACCTTC
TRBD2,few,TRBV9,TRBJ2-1,CASSLGTSGNEQFF,TGTGCCAGCAGCCTTGGGACTAGCGGCAATGAGCAGTTCTTC
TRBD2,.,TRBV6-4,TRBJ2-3,CASSTSGAASGTQYF,TGTGCCAGCAGCACAAGCGGGGCTGCTAGCGGTACGCAGTATTTT
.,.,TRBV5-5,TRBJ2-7,CASSWGVGYEQYF,TGTGCCAGCAGCTGGGGGGTGGGGTACGAGCAGTACTTC
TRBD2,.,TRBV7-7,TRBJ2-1,CASSLKRGTNEQFF,TGTGCCAGCAGCCTGAAGCGGGGGACCAATGAGCAGTTCTTC
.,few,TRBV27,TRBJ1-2,CASSSKRTVNYGYTF,TGTGCCAGCAGTTCTAAAAGGACAGTAAACTATGGCTACACCTTC
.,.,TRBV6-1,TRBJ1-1,CASSETIGNTEAFF,TGTGCCAGCAGTGAGACAATCGGGAACACTGAAGCTTTCTTT
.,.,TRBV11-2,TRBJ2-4,CASSSPGLSRIAKNIQYF,TGTGCCAGCAGCTCGCCTGGACTTTCACGTATAGCCAAAAACATTCAGTACTTC
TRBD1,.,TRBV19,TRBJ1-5,CASSLGQGQHF,TGTGCCAGTAGTCTCGGACAGGGCCAGCATTTT
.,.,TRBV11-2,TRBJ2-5,CASSLGDIYTQETQYF,TGTGCCAGCAGCTTAGGCGACATATACACCCAAGAGACCCAGTACTTC
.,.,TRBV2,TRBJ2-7,CASSVGRGGSYEQYF,TGTGCCAGCAGTGTCGGCCGGGGTGGCTCCTACGAGCAGTACTTC
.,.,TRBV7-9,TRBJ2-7,CASSLVRGVQYF,TGTGCCAGCAGCTTAGTGCGGGGAGTGCAGTACTTC
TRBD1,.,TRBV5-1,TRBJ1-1,CASSPDRVNTEAFF,TGCGCCAGCAGCCCGGACAGGGTGAACACTGAAGCTTTCTTT
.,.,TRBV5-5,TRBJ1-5,CASSLVPGRQPQHF,TGTGCCAGCAGCTTGGTCCCCGGCAGGCAGCCCCAGCATTTT
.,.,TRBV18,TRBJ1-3,CASSPGPGQASGNTIYF,TGTGCCAGCTCACCAGGCCCGGGACAAGCCTCTGGAAACACCATATATTTT
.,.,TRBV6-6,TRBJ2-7,CASSYHRVRYEQYF,TGTGCCAGCAGTTACCACAGGGTACGCTACGAGCAGTACTTC
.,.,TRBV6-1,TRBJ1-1,CASSDYQREAFF,TGTGCCAGCAGTGATTATCAACGGGAAGCTTTCTTT
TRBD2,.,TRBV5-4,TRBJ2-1,CASSSRTSGVYNEQFF,TGTGCCAGCAGCTCCCGGACTAGCGGGGTCTACAATGAGCAGTTCTTC
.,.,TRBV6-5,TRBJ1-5,CASSYRGSNQPQHF,TGTGCCAGCAGTTACAGGGGGTCCAATCAGCCCCAGCATTTT
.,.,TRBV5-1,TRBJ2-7,CASSLAGGAQGYEQYF,TGCGCCAGCAGCTTGGCCGGAGGGGCCCAGGGCTACGAGCAGTACTTC
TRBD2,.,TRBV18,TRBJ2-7,CASSQTSGKFTSSYEQYF,TGTGCCAGCTCACAGACTAGCGGGAAGTTCACGAGCTCCTACGAGCAGTACTTC
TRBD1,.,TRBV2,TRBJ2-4,CASSGTGGLRNIQYF,TGTGCCAGCAGCGGGACAGGCGGCCTCCGGAACATTCAGTACTTC
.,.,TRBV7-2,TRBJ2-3,CASSLFRVDTQYF,TGTGCCAGCAGCTTATTCAGGGTAGATACGCAGTATTTT
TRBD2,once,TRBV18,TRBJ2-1,CASSLAGGTYNEQFF,TGTGCCAGCTCGTTAGCGGGAGGGACCTACAATGAGCAGTTCTTC
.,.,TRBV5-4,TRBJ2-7,CASSTTGRVAEQYF,TGTGCCAGCAGCACGACAGGACGTGTTGCCGAGCAGTACTTC
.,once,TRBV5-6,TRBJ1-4,CASSSSGKHEKLFF,TGTGCCAGCAGCTCGTCGGGAAAACATGAAAAACTGTTTTTT
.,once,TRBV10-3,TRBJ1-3,CAISETVSGNTIYF,TGTGCCATCAGTGAGACAGTGTCTGGAAACACCATATATTTT
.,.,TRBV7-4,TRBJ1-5,CASSSAVTGRDNQPQHF,TGTGCCAGCAGCTCCGCTGTCACGGGCAGGGACAATCAGCCCCAGCATTTT
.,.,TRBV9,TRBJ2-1,CASSPNLHEQFF,TGTGCCAGCAGCCCTAATCTCCATGAGCAGTTCTTC
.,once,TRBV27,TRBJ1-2,CASSPRGGGGVNYGYTF,TGTGCCAGCAGTCCTCGGGGGGGCGGTGGGGTTAACTATGGCTACACCTTC
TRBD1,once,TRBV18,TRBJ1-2,CASSPSTGDYGYTF,TGTGCCAGCTCACCAAGTACAGGGGACTATGGCTACACCTTC
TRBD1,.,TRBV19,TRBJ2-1,CASSKGPPGQIYNEQFF,TGTGCCAGTAGTAAAGGGCCCCCGGGACAGATTTACAATGAGCAGTTCTTC
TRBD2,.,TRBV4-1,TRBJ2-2,CASSPSGAGTSGGASTGELFF,TGCGCCAGCAGCCCCTCCGGGGCAGGGACTAGCGGGGGGGCGTCGACCGGGGAGCTGTTTTTT
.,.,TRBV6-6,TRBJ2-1,CASSSPCEQFF,TGTGCCAGCAGTTCCCCTTGTGAGCAGTTCTTC
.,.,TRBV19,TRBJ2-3,CASSSLGSSTGTDTQYF,TGTGCCAGTAGTTCGCTGGGATCTAGTACGGGGACAGATACGCAGTATTTT
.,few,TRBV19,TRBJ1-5,CASTLRRVGNQPQHF,TGTGCCAGTACCCTTCGGAGGGTTGGCAATCAGCCCCAGCATTTT
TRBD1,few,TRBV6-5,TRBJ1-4,CASSSTGGYEKLFF,TGTGCCAGCAGCTCGACAGGGGGATACGAAAAACTGTTTTTT